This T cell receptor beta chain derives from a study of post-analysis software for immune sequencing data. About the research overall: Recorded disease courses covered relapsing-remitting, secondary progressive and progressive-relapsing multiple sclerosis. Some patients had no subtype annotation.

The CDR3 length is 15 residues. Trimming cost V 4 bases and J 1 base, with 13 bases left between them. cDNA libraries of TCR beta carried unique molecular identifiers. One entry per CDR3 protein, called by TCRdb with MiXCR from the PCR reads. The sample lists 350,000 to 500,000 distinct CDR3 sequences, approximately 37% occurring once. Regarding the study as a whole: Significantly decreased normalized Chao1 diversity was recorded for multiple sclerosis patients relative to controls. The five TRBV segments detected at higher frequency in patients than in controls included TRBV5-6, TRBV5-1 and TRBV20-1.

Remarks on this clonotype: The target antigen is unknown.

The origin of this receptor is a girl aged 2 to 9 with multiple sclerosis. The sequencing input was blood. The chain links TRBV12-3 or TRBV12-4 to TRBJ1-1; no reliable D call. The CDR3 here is CASSSPSKGNTEAFF. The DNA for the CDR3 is TGTGCCAGCAGTTCCCCCTCAAAAGGGAACACTGAAGCTTTCTTT.